Listed here are 18 T cell receptor beta chains from one sample, sequenced in a study of spatial heterogeneity in lung cancer. This sample's time point: blood at routine non-recurrence follow-up after resection. Unsorted tumor, nontumor lung tissue or cryopreserved PBMC supplied the whole RNA. TCRdb called the 5' RACE reads again in MiXCR, with one record for every CDR3 protein. The data hold some 120,000 distinct CDR3 sequences, with 12% observed a single time. This sample comprised PBMCs, obtained at follow-up. Every receptor here comes from a male donor with early-stage non-small cell lung cancer.

V usage is TRBV27 and J usage is TRBJ2-7, with no clear D. The V end was cut by 3 bases, the J end by 2 bases, with 8 bases between. The CDR3 extends over 13 amino acids. Germline values: CDR1 MNHEY, CDR2 SMNVEV (reference sequence). Here the CDR3 reads CASSFRQTYEQYF. The DNA of the CDR3 is TGTGCCAGCAGTTTTCGGCAGACCTACGAGCAGTACTTC.

There are a few counts of this clonotype. The chain employs TRBV20-1 and TRBJ1-2; D might be TRBD1 (6 bases). In germline, CDR1 is DFQATT, CDR2 SNEGSKA (reference sequence). The CDR3 is 16 amino acids. V was trimmed by 3 bases and J by 0 bases, leaving 17 bases between them. CDR3 in DNA: TGCAGTGCTAGTGCAAATCAACAGGGATCTAACTATGGCTACACCTTC. This encodes CSASANQQGSNYGYTF.

This clonotype was seen a handful of times. The rearrangement joins TRBV10-3 to TRBJ2-1; 7 bases agree with TRBD2. After removal of 3 bases from V and 4 bases from J, the junction contained 3 bases not matched to a gene. Germline assignment: CDR1 ENHRY and CDR2 SYGVKD. CDR3 length: 14 residues. CDR3: CAISDPRGYNEQFF. The DNA of the CDR3 is TGTGCCATCAGTGACCCGCGGGGGTACAATGAGCAGTTCTTC.

This clonotype was counted many times. The rearrangement joins TRBV28 to TRBJ2-5, with no clear D. V was clipped by 5 bases and J by 5 bases, with 6 bases between them. CDR3 length: 11 amino acids. Per the germline V gene, CDR1 is MDHEN and CDR2 is SYDVKM. Here the CDR3 reads CASSPRETQYF. The DNA of the CDR3 is TGTGCCAGCAGTCCCCGCGAGACCCAGTACTTC.

J is TRBJ1-1 and V is TRBV27, with a tentative D call TRBD1 (5 bases). V was shortened by 8 bases and J by 0 bases, with 13 bases between the two germline ends. The germline CDR1 and CDR2 sequences are MNHEY and SMNVEV (reference sequence). This CDR3 has 14 amino acids. Here the CDR3 DNA reads TGTGCCAGCTCCGAGGCAGGGATGAACACTGAAGCTTTCTTT. As protein: CASSEAGMNTEAFF.

The J gene is TRBJ1-1, the V gene TRBV3-1, with a possible D match to TRBD1 (5 bases). V dropped 3 bases and J dropped 1 base, with 9 bases sitting between them. Germline loops: CDR1 LGHDT, CDR2 YNNKEL (reference sequence). CDR3 length equals 14 residues. The CDR3 loop is CASSQPGQNTEAFF. The CDR3, as DNA: TGTGCCAGCAGCCAGCCCGGACAGAACACTGAAGCTTTCTTT.

This sequence joins TRBV12-3 or TRBV12-4 and TRBJ1-2; D remains unclear. This CDR3 has 12 residues. V lost 6 bases, J lost 7 bases, and 12 bases lay in between. The CDR3 DNA reads as TGTGCCAGCAGCTTTTTACCTCCTGGCTACACCTTC. As protein: CASSFLPPGYTF.

The rearrangement links TRBV20-1 to TRBJ1-4; D gene unclear. Germline values: CDR1 DFQATT, CDR2 SNEGSKA (reference sequence). CDR3 length equals 12 residues. Trimming took 8 bases from V and 4 from J, leaving 11 bases between them. CDR3 protein: CSLGRDNEKLFF. DNA of the CDR3: TGCAGTCTTGGACGGGATAATGAAAAACTGTTTTTT.

V usage is TRBV7-2 and J usage is TRBJ2-3, with no clear D. The germline CDR1 and CDR2 sequences are SGHTA and FQGNSA. The V end lost 5 bases, the J end lost 2 bases, and 14 bases lay between the germline ends. CDR3 length: 15 amino acids. The CDR3 coding sequence is TGTGCCAGCAGCCCAACGTTGGGCTTCACAGATACGCAGTATTTT. It translates to CASSPTLGFTDTQYF.

The chain employs TRBV7-6 and TRBJ2-7; D remains unclear. The CDR3 extends over 14 amino acids. Trimming stripped 5 bases from V and 0 bases from J, with 11 bases between. Germline V CDR1 and CDR2: SGHVS, FNYEAQ. The CDR3 nucleotides read TGTGCCAGCAGCCACAGCGAAGCCTCCTACGAGCAGTACTTC. It specifies CASSHSEASYEQYF.

This clonotype was counted many times. This chain uses TRBV2 with TRBJ2-2; D gene unclear. The CDR3 length is 16 residues. CDR1 and CDR2 from the germline V gene are SNHLY and FYNNEI. Trimming cost V 7 bases and J 6 bases, with 21 bases left between them. The CDR3 coding sequence is TGTGCCAGCACGGAGCCGTTGGACGTTGGCGCCGGGGAGCTGTTTTTT. This codes for CASTEPLDVGAGELFF. The variable domain in full, with the rest retrieved from reference TRBV2 and TRBJ2-2, is EPEVTQTPSHQVTQMGQEVILRCVPISNHLYFYWYRQILGQKVEFLVSFYNNEISEKSEIFDDQFSVERPDGSNFTLKIRSTKLEDSAMYFCASTEPLDVGAGELFFGEGSRLTVL.

V gene TRBV7-8 combines with J gene TRBJ2-5; the match to TRBD1 covers 7 bases. CDR1 is SGHVS and CDR2 is FQNEAQ in the germline V gene. This CDR3 has 15 residues. Losses at the gene ends were 5 bases for V and 4 bases for J; bases not matched to a gene: 10. Here the CDR3 reads CASSVYGTVGETQYF. The CDR3 nucleotides read TGTGCCAGCAGCGTGTACGGGACAGTCGGAGAGACCCAGTACTTC.

This clonotype has only a few counts. The V gene is TRBV10-1, the J gene TRBJ2-1; 9 bases line up with TRBD1. Losses at the gene ends were 7 bases for V and 8 bases for J; bases not matched to a gene: 6. The germline V gene has CDR1 WNHNN and CDR2 SYGVQD (reference sequence). The CDR3 spans 13 residues. CDR3 nucleotides: TGCGCCAGCAAGCCGGGACAGGGCGATGAGCAGTTCTTC. As protein: CASKPGQGDEQFF.

V is TRBV12-3 or TRBV12-4 and J is TRBJ2-5; unclear D gene. The CDR3 length is 14 residues. V was trimmed by 6 bases and J by 1 base, leaving 12 bases between them. The CDR3 protein is CASSLGLSQETQYF. The CDR3 DNA reads as TGTGCCAGCAGCCTGGGCCTTAGCCAAGAGACCCAGTACTTC.

This chain connects TRBV7-9 to TRBJ1-2; TRBD1 aligns across 7 bases. Germline V gene sequence: CDR1 SEHNR, CDR2 FQNEAQ (reference sequence). The CDR3 sequence is 14 residues long. V gave up 7 bases and J gave up 6 bases; unmatched junction bases: 11. The CDR3 DNA sequence: TGTGCCAGCATCCGATCCGACAGGGCCGATGGCTACACCTTC. Amino acids: CASIRSDRADGYTF.

Many counts were recorded for this clonotype. The genes are TRBV28 and TRBJ2-3, with D perhaps matching TRBD1 or TRBD2 (5 bases each). Trimming removed 4 bases at V and 8 bases at J, with 19 bases between. Germline V gene sequence: CDR1 MDHEN, CDR2 SYDVKM. This CDR3 comprises 15 residues. This chain's CDR3 is CASSSSTIRESTQYF. The CDR3 nucleotides are TGTGCCAGCAGTTCCTCTACTATCAGGGAGTCTACGCAGTATTTT. The full variable domain, completed using reference TRBV28 and TRBJ2-3, is DVKVTQSSRYLVKRTGEKVFLECVQDMDHENMFWYRQDPGLGLRLIYFSYDVKMKEKGDIPEGYSVSREKKERFSLILESASTNQTSMYLCASSSSTIRESTQYFGPGTRLTVL.

The genes are TRBV30 and TRBJ1-5, with D unclear. Trimming pared 2 bases from V and 3 bases from J, leaving 11 bases between. Per the germline V gene, CDR1 is GTSNPN and CDR2 is SVGIG (reference sequence). This CDR3 has 14 residues. The DNA for the CDR3 is TGTGCCTGGAGTCCCCAACTAGACAATCAGCCCCAGCATTTT. It codes for CAWSPQLDNQPQHF.

In DNA, the CDR3 is TGTGCCAGTAGTCCCGGACAGCTCCAAAACACTGAAGCTTTCTTT. Translating gives CASSPGQLQNTEAFF. This chain uses TRBV19 with TRBJ1-1; maybe TRBD1 (6 bases). Per germline, CDR1 LNHDA and CDR2 SQIVND (reference sequence). The CDR3 has 15 amino acids. The V end lost 5 bases, the J end lost 2 bases, and 15 bases lay between the germline ends.